This TCR beta chain was recovered during a study of cytomegalovirus exposure and HLA in healthy donors. The CDR3 length is 14 residues. V shed 5 bases and J shed 4 bases, with 14 bases lying between them. The germline V gene encodes CDR1 MNHEY and CDR2 SMNVEV (reference sequence). A remark on this clone: The target antigen is unknown.

PCR amplification relied on 60 Vbeta primers (plus 13 Jbeta primers). The data were produced by immunoSEQ multiplex PCR, yet TCRdb's version contains in-frame clones alone and is incomplete. The sample holds some 120,000 clones. General study findings and limits: Presence/absence results assume similar sequencing depth per donor, which may not hold. It was reportedly the case that the classifier diagnosed cytomegalovirus status with high specificity and sensitivity.

The clonotype was recovered from a man younger than 40 in good health and CMV-seronegative. Sample: PBMCs. The gene calls are TRBV27 and TRBJ1-2; perhaps TRBD1 as D (5 bases). CDR3 amino acids: CASSPTGSLYGYTF. CDR3 DNA: TGTGCCAGCAGTCCTACAGGTTCCCTCTATGGCTACACCTTC.